This TCR beta chain came from a study of T-cell reconstitution after alpha-beta-depleted transplantation in children. Unique molecular identifiers were built into the TCRbeta library. Via MiXCR, TCRdb re-called the PCR reads, giving one row per CDR3 protein. The sample carries a few hundred thousand distinct CDR3 sequences, roughly 11% recorded once. This clonotype originated in a human donor who donated a stem cell graft to a child with acute myeloid leukemia. Sequences were derived from PBMCs from the stem cell graft donor, sampled from the stem cell graft.

The CDR3 DNA is TGTGCCAGCAGACCTCTAGCGGGGGTACAAGAGACCCAGTACTTC. This sequence encodes CASRPLAGVQETQYF. V usage is TRBV12-3 or TRBV12-4 and J usage is TRBJ2-5, with 10 bases fitting TRBD2. V lost 6 bases, J lost 2 bases, and 6 bases stayed unmatched. This CDR3 contains 15 residues.